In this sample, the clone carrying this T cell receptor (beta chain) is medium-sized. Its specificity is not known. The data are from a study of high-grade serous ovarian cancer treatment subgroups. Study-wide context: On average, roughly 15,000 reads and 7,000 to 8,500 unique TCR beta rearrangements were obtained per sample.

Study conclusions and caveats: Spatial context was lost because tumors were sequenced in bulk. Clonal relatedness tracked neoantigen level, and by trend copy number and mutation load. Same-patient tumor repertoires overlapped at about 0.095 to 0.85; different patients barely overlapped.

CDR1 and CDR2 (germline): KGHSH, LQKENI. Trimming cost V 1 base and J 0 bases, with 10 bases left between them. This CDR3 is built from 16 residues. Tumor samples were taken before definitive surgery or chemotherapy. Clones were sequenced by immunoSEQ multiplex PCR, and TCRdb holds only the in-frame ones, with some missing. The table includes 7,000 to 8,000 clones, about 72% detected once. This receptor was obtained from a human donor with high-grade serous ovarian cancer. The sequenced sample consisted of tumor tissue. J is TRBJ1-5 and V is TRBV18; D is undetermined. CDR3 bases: TGTGCCAGCTCACCACAAACGGGGTCTAGCAATCAGCCCCAGCATTTT. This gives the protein CASSPQTGSSNQPQHF.